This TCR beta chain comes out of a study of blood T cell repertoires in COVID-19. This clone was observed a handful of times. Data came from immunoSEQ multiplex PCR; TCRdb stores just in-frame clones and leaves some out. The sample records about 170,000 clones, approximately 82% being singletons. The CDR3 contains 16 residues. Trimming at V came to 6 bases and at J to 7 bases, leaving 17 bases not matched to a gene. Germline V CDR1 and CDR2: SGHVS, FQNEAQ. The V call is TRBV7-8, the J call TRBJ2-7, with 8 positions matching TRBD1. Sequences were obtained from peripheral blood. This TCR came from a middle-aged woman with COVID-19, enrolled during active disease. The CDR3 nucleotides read TGTGCCAGCAGTTCTATTGCAGGGGGCAGCCTGGGGGAGCAGTACGTC. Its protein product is CASSSIAGGSLGEQYV.